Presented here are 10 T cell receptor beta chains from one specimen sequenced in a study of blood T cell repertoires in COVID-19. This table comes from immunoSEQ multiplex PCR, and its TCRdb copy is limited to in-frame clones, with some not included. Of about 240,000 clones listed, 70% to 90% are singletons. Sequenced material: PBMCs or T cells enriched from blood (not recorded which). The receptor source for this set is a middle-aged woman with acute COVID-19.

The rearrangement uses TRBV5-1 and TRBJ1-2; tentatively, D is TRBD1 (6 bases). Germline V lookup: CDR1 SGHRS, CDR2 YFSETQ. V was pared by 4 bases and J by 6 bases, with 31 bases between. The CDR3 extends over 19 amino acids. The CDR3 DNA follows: TGCGCCAGCAGCCCGTACGAGGGGGGGAGTCGGTGGTCTTCTAATGGCTACACCTTC. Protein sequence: CASSPYEGGSRWSSNGYTF. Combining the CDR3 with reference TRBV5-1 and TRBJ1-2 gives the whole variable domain KAGVTQTPRYLIKTRGQQVTLSCSPISGHRSVSWYQQTPGQGLQFLFEYFSETQRNKGNFPGRFSGRQFSNSRSEMNVSTLELGDSALYLCASSPYEGGSRWSSNGYTFGSGTRLTVV.

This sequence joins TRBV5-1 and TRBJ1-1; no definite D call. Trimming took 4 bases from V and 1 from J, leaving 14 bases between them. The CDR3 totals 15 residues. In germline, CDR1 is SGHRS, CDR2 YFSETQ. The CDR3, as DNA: TGCGCCAGCAGCCACGGAATCGGGTCGAACACTGAAGCTTTCTTT. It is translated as CASSHGIGSNTEAFF.

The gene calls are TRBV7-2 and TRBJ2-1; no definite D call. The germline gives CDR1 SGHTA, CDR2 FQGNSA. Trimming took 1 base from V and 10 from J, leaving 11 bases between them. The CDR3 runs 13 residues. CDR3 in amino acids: CASSLEWVAEQFF. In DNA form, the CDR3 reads TGTGCCAGCAGCTTAGAATGGGTAGCCGAGCAGTTCTTC.

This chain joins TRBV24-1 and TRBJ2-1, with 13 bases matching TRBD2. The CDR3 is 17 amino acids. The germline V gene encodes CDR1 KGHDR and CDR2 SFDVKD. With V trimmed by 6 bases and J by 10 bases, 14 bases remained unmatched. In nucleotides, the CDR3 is TGTGCCACCAGTCCAAAACCTGGACTAGCGGGAGTCTGGGAGCAGTTCTTC. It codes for CATSPKPGLAGVWEQFF.

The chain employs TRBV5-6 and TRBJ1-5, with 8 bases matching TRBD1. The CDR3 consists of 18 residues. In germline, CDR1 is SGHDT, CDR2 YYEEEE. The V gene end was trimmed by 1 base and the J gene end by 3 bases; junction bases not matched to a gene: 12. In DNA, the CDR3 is TGTGCCAGCAGCTTGTGGACAGGGTGGGGTGTGAACAATCAGCCCCAGCATTTT. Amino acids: CASSLWTGWGVNNQPQHF.

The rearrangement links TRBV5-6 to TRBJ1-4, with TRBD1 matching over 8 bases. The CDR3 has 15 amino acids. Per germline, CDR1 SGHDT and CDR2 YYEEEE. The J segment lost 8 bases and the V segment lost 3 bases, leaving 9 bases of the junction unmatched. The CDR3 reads CASSSQGALVEKLFF. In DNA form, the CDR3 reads TGTGCCAGCAGCTCGCAGGGGGCGTTGGTGGAAAAACTGTTTTTT.

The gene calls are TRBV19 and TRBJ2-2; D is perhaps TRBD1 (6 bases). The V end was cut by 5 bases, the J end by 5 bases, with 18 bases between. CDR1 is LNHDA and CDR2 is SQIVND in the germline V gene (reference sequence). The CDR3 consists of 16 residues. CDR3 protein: CASSAAHRVWTGELFF. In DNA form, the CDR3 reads TGTGCCAGTAGTGCGGCCCACAGGGTTTGGACCGGGGAGCTGTTTTTT.

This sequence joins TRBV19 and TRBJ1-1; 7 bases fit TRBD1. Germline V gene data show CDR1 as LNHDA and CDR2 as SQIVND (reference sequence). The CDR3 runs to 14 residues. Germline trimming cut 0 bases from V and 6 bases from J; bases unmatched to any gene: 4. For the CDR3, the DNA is TGTGCCAGTAGTATAGATCTAGGACAGGCTGAAGCTTTCTTT. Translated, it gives CASSIDLGQAEAFF.

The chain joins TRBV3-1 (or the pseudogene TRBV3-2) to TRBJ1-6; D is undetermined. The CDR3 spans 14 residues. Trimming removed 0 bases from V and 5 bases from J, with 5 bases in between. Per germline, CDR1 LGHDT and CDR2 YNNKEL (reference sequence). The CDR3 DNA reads TGTGCCAGCAGCCAAGAACTCAATAATTCACCCCTCCACTTT. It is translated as CASSQELNNSPLHF.

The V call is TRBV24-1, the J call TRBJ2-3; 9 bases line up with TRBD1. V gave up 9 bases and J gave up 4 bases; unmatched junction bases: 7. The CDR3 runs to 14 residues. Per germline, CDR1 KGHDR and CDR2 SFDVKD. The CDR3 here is CATSDRGIADTQYF. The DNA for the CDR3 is TGTGCCACCTCGGACAGGGGCATTGCAGATACGCAGTATTTT.